A selection of T cell receptor beta chains follows, all from one sample in a study of shared clonotypes between healthy human individuals. Assay used: immunoSEQ multiplex PCR; TCRdb lists only in-frame clones, some missing. The sample shows over 850,000 clones, around 78% of them seen only once. Source material: memory CD4+ T cells from PBMCs. The receptor source for this set is a man aged 18 to 30 in good health. Some clones in this sample may be carry-over from other donors' samples. CDR3s include the opening cysteine and the closing phenylalanine or tryptophan. The order of the fields is D gene, J gene, V gene, clone size, CDR3 protein, CDR3 DNA. D genes are given only for firm matches. The listing skips clone size in some rows; elsewhere it reads once, few, many or a size class.

. | TRBJ1-3 | TRBV2 | . | CASSEGLIGSVSIYF | TGTGCCAGCAGTGAAGGGCTTATCGGCTCGGTGTCCATATATTTT
. | TRBJ1-1 | TRBV6-1 | . | CASTRQDWNTEAFF | TGTGCCAGCACCCGACAGGACTGGAACACTGAAGCTTTCTTT
. | TRBJ1-2 | TRBV2 | . | CARVGGNYGYTF | TGTGCCAGGGTCGGTGGGAACTATGGCTACACCTTC
TRBD1 | TRBJ1-1 | TRBV7-2 | many | CASSLGFRGQRVNTEAFF | TGTGCCAGCAGCTTAGGGTTCAGGGGGCAAAGGGTGAACACTGAAGCTTTCTTT
. | TRBJ1-1 | TRBV4-1 | . | CASSQKPGEWTEAFF | TGCGCCAGCAGCCAAAAACCAGGGGAGTGGACTGAAGCTTTCTTT
. | TRBJ2-7 | TRBV25-1 | . | CASSEYPLMRGKGEQYF | TGTGCCAGCAGTGAATATCCCTTAATGAGGGGAAAGGGCGAGCAGTACTTC
. | TRBJ1-2 | TRBV6-1 | . | CASSEGGSYGYTF | TGTGCCAGCAGTGAAGGGGGGTCCTATGGCTACACCTTC
TRBD2 | TRBJ2-2 | TRBV19 | . | CASRRGAGTTINTGELFF | TGTGCCAGTAGAAGGGGAGCCGGGACTACCATTAACACCGGGGAGCTGTTTTTT
. | TRBJ2-3 | TRBV4-1 | . | CASSYPGVTDTQYF | TGCGCCAGCAGCTACCCAGGAGTTACAGATACGCAGTATTTT
. | TRBJ1-5 | TRBV15 | . | CATSRGRDFQPQHF | TGTGCCACCAGCAGAGGCAGGGATTTTCAGCCCCAGCATTTT
TRBD1 | TRBJ1-5 | TRBV7-2 | . | CASSGDRGPDQPQHF | TGTGCCAGCAGCGGGGACAGGGGGCCTGATCAGCCCCAGCATTTT
. | TRBJ2-3 | TRBV2 | few | CASSRSTDTQYF | TGTGCCAGCAGTCGTAGCACAGATACGCAGTATTTT
. | TRBJ2-3 | TRBV6-1 | . | CASDRTDTQYF | TGTGCCAGCGACAGGACAGATACGCAGTATTTT
TRBD1 | TRBJ1-1 | TRBV9 | . | CASSPGIRQGGTEAFF | TGTGCCAGCAGCCCCGGAATTAGACAGGGGGGAACTGAAGCTTTCTTT
TRBD2 | TRBJ2-1 | TRBV30 | . | CAWTSGLAFYNEQFF | TGTGCCTGGACCTCCGGACTAGCGTTCTACAATGAGCAGTTCTTC
. | TRBJ1-1 | TRBV7-8 | . | CASSPPTGWNTEAFF | TGTGCCAGCAGCCCGCCGACAGGATGGAACACTGAAGCTTTCTTT
. | TRBJ2-5 | TRBV4-1 | . | CASSQEGSPGATQYF | TGCGCCAGCAGCCAAGAAGGGTCCCCAGGGGCGACCCAGTACTTC
. | TRBJ2-7 | TRBV5-8 | . | CASSLFRWSGSSYEQYF | TGTGCCAGCAGCTTGTTTAGATGGTCAGGGAGCTCCTACGAGCAGTACTTC
. | TRBJ1-4 | TRBV5-1 | . | CASSPTVSNEKLFF | TGCGCCAGCAGCCCGACAGTTTCTAATGAAAAACTGTTTTTT
TRBD2 | TRBJ2-1 | TRBV11-2 | . | CASSLSGTSGSRPYNEQFF | TGTGCCAGCAGCTTATCCGGGACTAGCGGGAGCCGGCCCTACAATGAGCAGTTCTTC
. | TRBJ2-7 | TRBV28 | . | CASSSPGVGSYEQYF | TGTGCCAGCAGTTCCCCGGGAGTCGGCTCCTACGAGCAGTACTTC
. | TRBJ2-3 | TRBV2 | many | CASSEALPWGDTQYF | TGTGCCAGCAGTGAAGCGCTTCCGTGGGGGGATACGCAGTATTTT
TRBD2 | TRBJ2-2 | TRBV5-4 | . | CASSSGTSGDTGELFF | TGTGCCAGCAGCTCCGGGACTAGCGGAGACACCGGGGAGCTGTTTTTT
. | TRBJ1-5 | TRBV6-5 | . | CASRPDPGQPQHF | TGTGCCAGCAGACCAGACCCCGGACAGCCCCAGCATTTT
. | TRBJ2-2 | TRBV1 | . | CTSSQVAERIGGELFF | TGCACCAGCAGCCAAGTAGCGGAGCGGATAGGCGGGGAGCTGTTTTTT
. | TRBJ2-5 | TRBV2 | . | CASMGQLAQETQYF | TGTGCCAGCATGGGGCAACTAGCTCAAGAGACCCAGTACTTC
TRBD1 | TRBJ1-5 | TRBV6-1 | . | CASSEGGGTGTNQPQHF | TGTGCCAGCAGTGAAGGGGGGGGGACAGGGACAAATCAGCCCCAGCATTTT
. | TRBJ2-7 | TRBV7-2 | . | CASSSARARSYEQYF | TGTGCCAGCAGCTCCGCCCGGGCTAGGAGTTACGAGCAGTACTTC
. | TRBJ2-7 | TRBV6-6 | . | CASSYERQGAYEQYF | TGTGCCAGCAGTTACGAACGGCAGGGTGCCTACGAGCAGTACTTC
TRBD1 | TRBJ1-1 | TRBV28 | . | CASLLERQGRKAFF | TGTGCCAGTCTCCTGGAACGACAGGGTCGGAAAGCTTTCTTT
. | TRBJ2-3 | TRBV7-8 | . | CASSLAQRTDTQYF | TGTGCCAGCAGCTTAGCACAGCGCACAGATACGCAGTATTTT
. | TRBJ2-7 | TRBV28 | . | CASWGEGVYEQYF | TGTGCCAGCTGGGGGGAGGGGGTCTACGAGCAGTACTTC
TRBD1 | TRBJ2-5 | TRBV30 | . | CAWNRGPQETQYF | TGTGCCTGGAACAGGGGCCCCCAAGAGACCCAGTACTTC
TRBD1 | TRBJ1-2 | TRBV28 | many | CASSPPPTGGLYGYTF | TGTGCCAGCAGTCCGCCCCCGACAGGGGGCCTCTATGGCTACACCTTC
TRBD2 | TRBJ2-7 | TRBV5-1 | few | CASSLQGLAGDPYEQYF | TGCGCCAGCAGCTTACAGGGACTAGCGGGAGACCCCTACGAGCAGTACTTC
. | TRBJ2-3 | TRBV5-1 | many | CASSLQAAGGDTQYF | TGCGCCAGCAGCTTGCAAGCAGCTGGGGGGGATACGCAGTATTTT
. | TRBJ1-3 | TRBV7-6 | . | CASSLPPAGNTIYF | TGTGCCAGCAGCTTACCACCGGCCGGAAACACCATATATTTT
. | TRBJ1-1 | TRBV29-1 | . | CSVGRGHTEAFF | TGCAGCGTTGGCCGGGGCCACACTGAAGCTTTCTTT
TRBD2 | TRBJ2-3 | TRBV2 | once | CASSPKTSGTDTQYF | TGTGCCAGCAGTCCAAAGACTAGCGGGACGGATACGCAGTATTTT
TRBD2 | TRBJ2-3 | TRBV28 | . | CASSLWLAERGDTQYF | TGTGCCAGCAGTTTATGGCTAGCGGAAAGAGGGGATACGCAGTATTTT
. | TRBJ1-1 | TRBV6-5 | . | CASSYVPGAGTEAFF | TGTGCCAGCAGTTACGTCCCTGGAGCGGGCACTGAAGCTTTCTTT
. | TRBJ1-4 | TRBV25-1 | . | CASSEGGAQGEKLFF | TGTGCCAGCAGTGAAGGGGGGGCTCAGGGAGAAAAACTGTTTTTT
. | TRBJ1-4 | TRBV7-2 | once | CASSPDSGYEKLFF | TGTGCCAGCAGCCCAGACAGCGGGTATGAAAAACTGTTTTTT
. | TRBJ1-4 | TRBV5-6 | . | CASSLSQDGIEKLFF | TGTGCCAGCAGCTTAAGTCAGGATGGGATTGAAAAACTGTTTTTT
. | TRBJ1-3 | TRBV20-1 | few | CSAREGNTIYF | TGCAGTGCTAGAGAGGGAAACACCATATATTTT
. | TRBJ2-7 | TRBV2 | . | CASHIGGNEQYF | TGTGCCAGCCATATTGGGGGGAACGAGCAGTACTTC
TRBD2 | TRBJ2-3 | TRBV5-1 | once | CASRRLAGEADTQYF | TGCGCCAGCAGGAGACTAGCGGGAGAGGCAGATACGCAGTATTTT
. | TRBJ2-3 | TRBV20-1 | . | CSAPRNTQYF | TGCAGTGCTCCCCGGAATACGCAGTATTTT
TRBD1 | TRBJ1-1 | TRBV28 | . | CASSRPGQGNTEAFF | TGTGCCAGCAGTAGACCGGGACAGGGTAACACTGAAGCTTTCTTT
. | TRBJ2-3 | TRBV28 | . | CASRRGGTDTQYF | TGTGCCAGCCGACGAGGCGGCACAGATACGCAGTATTTT
. | TRBJ2-7 | TRBV10-3 | many | CAISDSRPIASEQYF | TGTGCCATCAGCGATTCGAGGCCCATCGCATCCGAGCAGTACTTC
. | TRBJ2-5 | TRBV10-1 | . | CASSLGLGETQYF | TGCGCCAGCAGCCTCGGCCTGGGCGAGACCCAGTACTTC
TRBD1 | TRBJ1-1 | TRBV6-1 | . | CASSGGDRGPDGTEAFF | TGTGCCAGCAGTGGTGGGGACAGGGGGCCGGATGGCACTGAAGCTTTCTTT
. | TRBJ1-5 | TRBV5-1 | . | CASSLAPDSNQPQHF | TGCGCCAGCAGCTTGGCCCCAGATAGCAATCAGCCCCAGCATTTT
TRBD2 | TRBJ2-1 | TRBV7-9 | once | CASSSGAGVPYNEQFF | TGTGCCAGCAGCTCCGGGGCGGGAGTTCCCTACAATGAGCAGTTCTTC
TRBD1 | TRBJ2-1 | TRBV18 | . | CASSPPGTGGNDEQFF | TGTGCCAGCTCACCACCTGGGACAGGGGGCAACGATGAGCAGTTCTTC
. | TRBJ2-1 | TRBV11-2 | . | CASSSRLYNEQFF | TGTGCCAGCAGCTCCCGACTTTACAATGAGCAGTTCTTC
. | TRBJ1-2 | TRBV28 | few | CASSFHSDGYTF | TGTGCCAGCAGTTTTCATTCCGATGGCTACACCTTC
. | TRBJ2-3 | TRBV25-1 | . | CATRPGLWGSTDTQYF | TGTGCCACCAGACCGGGTCTGTGGGGGAGCACAGATACGCAGTATTTT